This entry describes one T cell receptor beta chain. No antigen is known for it. The sample originates from a study of T cells expressing NK-cell markers. Overall study: The TCR beta repertoires originated in sorted CD3+CD56+NKG2C+, CD3+CD56+NKG2C- and CD3+CD56-NKG2C+ T cells.

Study-wide results and limits: CD8+ T cells in 5 or 6 donors included dominant NKG2C+ clonotypes at roughly 1.0-7.0%.

Template switching by 5'RACE with UMIs generated the TCR beta cDNA. TCRdb reprocessed the 5' RACE reads; each CDR3 protein has one entry and no DNA is given. In all, the sample yields about 460,000 distinct CDR3 sequences. The sequencing input was blood T cells: a sorted CD56 or NKG2C T cell subset, CD4+ or CD8+ T cells, or bulk PBMC T cells (not recorded which). This clonotype was sampled from a woman between 50 and 59 years old in good health.

The CDR3 here is CASSEEGNQPQHF. The chain uses TRBV2 and TRBJ1-5. Germline V gives CDR1 SNHLY, CDR2 FYNNEI. The CDR3 length is 13 residues.